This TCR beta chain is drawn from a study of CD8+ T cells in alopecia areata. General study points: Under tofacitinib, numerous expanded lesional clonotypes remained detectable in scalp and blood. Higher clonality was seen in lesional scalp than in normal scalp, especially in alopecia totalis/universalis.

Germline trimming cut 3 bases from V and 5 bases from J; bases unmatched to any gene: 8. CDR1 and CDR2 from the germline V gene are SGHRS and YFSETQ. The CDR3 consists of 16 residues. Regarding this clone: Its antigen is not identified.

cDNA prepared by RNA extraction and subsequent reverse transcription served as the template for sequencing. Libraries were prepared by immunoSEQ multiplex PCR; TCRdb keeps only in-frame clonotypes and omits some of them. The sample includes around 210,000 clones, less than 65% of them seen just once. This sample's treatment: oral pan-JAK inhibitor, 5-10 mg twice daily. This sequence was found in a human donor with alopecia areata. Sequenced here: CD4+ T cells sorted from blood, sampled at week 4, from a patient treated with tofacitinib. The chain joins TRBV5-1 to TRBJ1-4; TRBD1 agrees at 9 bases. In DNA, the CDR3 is TGCGCCAGCAGCTCACTTTTACAGGGGGCAAATGAAAAACTGTTTTTT. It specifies CASSSLLQGANEKLFF.